This TCR beta chain was sequenced during a study of control samples from healthy donors and cancer patients. TCRdb's table, derived via immunoSEQ multiplex PCR, lists solely in-frame clones and lacks some. The sample yields under 300,000 clones, around 80% seen once. V lost 7 bases, J lost 7 bases, and 11 bases lay in between. Per germline, CDR1 LNHDA and CDR2 SQIVND (reference sequence). CDR3 length: 13 residues. Sequencing was done on a sample of PBMCs. The rearrangement links TRBV19 to TRBJ1-6; no clear D gene. This clonotype was obtained from a woman aged 60-70 years with lung cancer. CDR3 nucleotide sequence: TGTGCCAGTACCCCAGCGCGGAATTCACCCCTCCACTTT. Its translation is CASTPARNSPLHF.